This T cell receptor (beta chain) is drawn from a study of regulatory T cells in long-lasting Graves disease. Study results and caveats: Comparison showed that persistent patients shared more public clonotypes (under 3,000) than new patients (over 950).

Stated time point: newly diagnosed GD, antithyroid drugs for less than 3 months. RNA isolated from PBMCs was used to make the TCR library. HTBI primers from iRepertoire and Arm-PCR of CDR3 regions yielded the TCR beta libraries. Via MiXCR, TCRdb re-called the multiplex PCR reads, giving one row per CDR3 protein. The sample records about 440,000 distinct CDR3 sequences, under 15% being singletons. With 6 bases clipped from V and 7 bases from J, the junction kept 11 bases outside the gene matches. This CDR3 is built from 13 residues. CDR1 is DFQATT and CDR2 is SNEGSKA in the germline V gene (reference sequence). Concerning this clonotype: The antigen remains undetermined.

These data were likewise used in another study, on T cells in Graves' hyperthyroidism and ophthalmopathy.

This sequence was found in a woman under 40 with Graves disease. The J gene is TRBJ1-2, the V gene TRBV20-1, with TRBD1 identical over 7 bases. The material was peripheral blood mononuclear cells (PBMCs), obtained at new diagnosis, from a patient treated with antithyroid drugs. The CDR3 region has the DNA TGCAGTGCCAGGGACAGTGTTCCCGGTGGCTACACCTTC. It yields the protein CSARDSVPGGYTF.